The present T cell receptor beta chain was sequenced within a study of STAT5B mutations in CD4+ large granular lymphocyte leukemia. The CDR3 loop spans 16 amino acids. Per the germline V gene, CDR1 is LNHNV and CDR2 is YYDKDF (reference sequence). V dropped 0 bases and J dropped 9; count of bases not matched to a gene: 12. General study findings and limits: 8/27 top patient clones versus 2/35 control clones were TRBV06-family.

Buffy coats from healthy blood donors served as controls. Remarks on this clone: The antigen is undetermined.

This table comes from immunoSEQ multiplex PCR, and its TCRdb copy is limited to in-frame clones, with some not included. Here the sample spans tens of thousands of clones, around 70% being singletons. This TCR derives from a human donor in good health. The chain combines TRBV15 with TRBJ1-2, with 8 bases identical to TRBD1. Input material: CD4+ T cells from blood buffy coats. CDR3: CATSRERTGLLISYTF. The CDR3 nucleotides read TGTGCCACCAGCAGAGAACGGACAGGGCTCCTTATTAGCTACACCTTC.